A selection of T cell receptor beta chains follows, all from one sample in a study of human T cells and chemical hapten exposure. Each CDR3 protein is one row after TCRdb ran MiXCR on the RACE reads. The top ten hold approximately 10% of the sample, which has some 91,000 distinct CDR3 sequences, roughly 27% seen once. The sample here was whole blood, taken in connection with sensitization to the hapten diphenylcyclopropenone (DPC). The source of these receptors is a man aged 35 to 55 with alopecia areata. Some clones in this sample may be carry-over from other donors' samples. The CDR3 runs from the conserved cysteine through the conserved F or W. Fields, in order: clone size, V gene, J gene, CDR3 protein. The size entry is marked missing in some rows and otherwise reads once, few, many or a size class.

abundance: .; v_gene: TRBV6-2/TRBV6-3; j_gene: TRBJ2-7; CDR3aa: CASSSSGRAFYEQYF
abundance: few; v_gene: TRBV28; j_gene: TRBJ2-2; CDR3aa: CASSLEVTGFGELFF
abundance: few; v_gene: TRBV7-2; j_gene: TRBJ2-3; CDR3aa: CASSQGQTGGTQYF
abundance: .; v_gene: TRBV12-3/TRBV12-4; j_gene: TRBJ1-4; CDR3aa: CASRPPGYDNEKLFF
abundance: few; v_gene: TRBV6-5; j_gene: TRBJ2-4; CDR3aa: CASSYSGGALAKNIQYF
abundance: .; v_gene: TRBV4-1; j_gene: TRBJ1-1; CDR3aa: CASKPIIREVTEAFF
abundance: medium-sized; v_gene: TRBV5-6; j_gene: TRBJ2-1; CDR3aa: CASSLEVLGRYNEQFF
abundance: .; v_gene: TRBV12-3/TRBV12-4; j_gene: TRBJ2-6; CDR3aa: CASYPSGANVLTF
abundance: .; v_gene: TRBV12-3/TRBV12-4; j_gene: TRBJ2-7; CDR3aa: CASSLWGTEQYF
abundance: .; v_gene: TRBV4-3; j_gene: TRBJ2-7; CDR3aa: CASSQTWGGLYEQYF
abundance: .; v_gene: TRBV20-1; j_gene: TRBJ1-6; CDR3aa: CSAPPRANSPLHF
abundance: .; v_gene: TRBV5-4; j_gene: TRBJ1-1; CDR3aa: CASSLDSGAGEAFF
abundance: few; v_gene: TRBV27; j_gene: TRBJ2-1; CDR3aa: CASSFAGSFNEQFF
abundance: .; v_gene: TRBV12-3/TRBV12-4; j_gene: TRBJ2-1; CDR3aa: CASSSTEGHLAGLYNEQFF
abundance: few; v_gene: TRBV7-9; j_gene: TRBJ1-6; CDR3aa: CASSLPQGYNSPLHF
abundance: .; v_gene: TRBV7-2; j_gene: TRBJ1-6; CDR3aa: CASSTGQLNSPLHF
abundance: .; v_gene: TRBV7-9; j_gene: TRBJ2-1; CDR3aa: CASSLGRGTGSSYNEQFF
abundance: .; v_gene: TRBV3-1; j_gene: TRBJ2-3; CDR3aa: CASSPNRLAGADTQYF
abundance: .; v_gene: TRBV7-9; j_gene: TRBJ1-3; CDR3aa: CASRKGQTGNTIYF
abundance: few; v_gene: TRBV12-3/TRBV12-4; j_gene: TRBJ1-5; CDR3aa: CASSQGDIYNQPQHF
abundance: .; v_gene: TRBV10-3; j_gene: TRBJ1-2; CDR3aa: CAISGAGTDYGYTF